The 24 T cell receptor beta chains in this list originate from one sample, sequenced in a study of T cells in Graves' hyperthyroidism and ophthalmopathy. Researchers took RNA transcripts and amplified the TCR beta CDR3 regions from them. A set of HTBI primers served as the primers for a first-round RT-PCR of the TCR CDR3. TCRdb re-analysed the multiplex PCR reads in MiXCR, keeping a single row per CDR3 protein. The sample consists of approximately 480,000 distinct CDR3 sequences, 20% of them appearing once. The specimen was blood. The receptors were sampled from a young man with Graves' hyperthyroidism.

The CDR3 nucleotides read TGTGCCAGCAGTGCCCAGCCTTCCCTAGCAACATCCTCCTACGAGCAGTACTTC. Protein product: CASSAQPSLATSSYEQYF. The chain is built from TRBV6-1 and TRBJ2-7; TRBD2 is a possible D gene (5 bases). Per germline, CDR1 MNHNS and CDR2 SASEGT. V was trimmed by 4 bases and J by 0 bases, leaving 22 bases between them. This CDR3 has 18 residues.

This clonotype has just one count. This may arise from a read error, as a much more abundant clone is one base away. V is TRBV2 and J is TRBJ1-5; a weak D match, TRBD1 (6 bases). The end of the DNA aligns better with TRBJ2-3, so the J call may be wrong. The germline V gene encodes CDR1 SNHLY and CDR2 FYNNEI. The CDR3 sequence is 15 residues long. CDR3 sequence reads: CASNYLGASNQPQYF. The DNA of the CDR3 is TGTGCCAGCAATTACCTGGGGGCAAGCAATCAGCCCCAGTATTTT.

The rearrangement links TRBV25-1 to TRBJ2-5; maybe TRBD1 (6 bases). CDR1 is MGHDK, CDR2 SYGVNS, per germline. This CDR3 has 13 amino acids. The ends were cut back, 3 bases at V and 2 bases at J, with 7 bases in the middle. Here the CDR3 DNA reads TGTGCCAGCAGTGACGGACAGCAAGAGACCCAGTACTTC. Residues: CASSDGQQETQYF.

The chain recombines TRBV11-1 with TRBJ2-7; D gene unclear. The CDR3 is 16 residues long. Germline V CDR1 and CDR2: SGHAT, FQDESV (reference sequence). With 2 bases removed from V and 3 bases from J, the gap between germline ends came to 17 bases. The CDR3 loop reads CASSLRVPHPCYEQYF. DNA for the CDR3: TGTGCCAGCAGCTTAAGGGTCCCACATCCATGCTACGAGCAGTACTTC.

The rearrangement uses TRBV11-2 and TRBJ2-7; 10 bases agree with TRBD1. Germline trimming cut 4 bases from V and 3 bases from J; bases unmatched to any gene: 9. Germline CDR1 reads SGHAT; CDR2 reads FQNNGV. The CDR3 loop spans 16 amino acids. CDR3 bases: TGTGCCAGCAGCTCCCTCGGGACAGGGGAGGGCTACGAGCAGTACTTC. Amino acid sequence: CASSSLGTGEGYEQYF.

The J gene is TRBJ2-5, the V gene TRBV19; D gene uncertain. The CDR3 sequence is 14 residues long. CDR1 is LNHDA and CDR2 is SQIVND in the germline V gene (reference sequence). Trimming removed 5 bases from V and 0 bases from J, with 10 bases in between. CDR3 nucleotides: TGTGCCAGTAGTCCCCCCCGGTACCAAGAGACCCAGTACTTC. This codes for CASSPPRYQETQYF.

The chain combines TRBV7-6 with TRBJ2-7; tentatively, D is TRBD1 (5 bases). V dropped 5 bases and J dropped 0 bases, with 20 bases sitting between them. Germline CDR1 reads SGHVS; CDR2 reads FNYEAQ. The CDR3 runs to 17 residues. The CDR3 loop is CASSPPFGSRGSYEQYF. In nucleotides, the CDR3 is TGTGCCAGCAGCCCCCCATTCGGTAGTAGGGGCTCCTACGAGCAGTACTTC.

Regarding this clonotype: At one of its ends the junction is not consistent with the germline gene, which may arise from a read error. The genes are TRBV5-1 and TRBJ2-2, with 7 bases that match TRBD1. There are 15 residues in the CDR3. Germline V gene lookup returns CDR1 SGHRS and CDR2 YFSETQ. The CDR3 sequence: CASSRPGQRVGELCF. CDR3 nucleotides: TGCGCCAGCAGCCGGCCGGGACAGCGCGTGGGGGAGCTGTGTTTT.

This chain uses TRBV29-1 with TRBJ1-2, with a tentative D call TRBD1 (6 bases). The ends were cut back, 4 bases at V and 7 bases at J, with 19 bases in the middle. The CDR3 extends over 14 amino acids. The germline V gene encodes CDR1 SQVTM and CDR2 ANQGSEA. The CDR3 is CSVASGAPSAGYTF. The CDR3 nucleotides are TGCAGCGTTGCTTCAGGGGCCCCTAGCGCTGGCTACACCTTC. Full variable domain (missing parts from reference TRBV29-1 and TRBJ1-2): SAVISQKPSRDICQRGTSLTIQCQVDSQVTMMFWYRQQPGQSLTLIATANQGSEATYESGFVIDKFPISRPNLTFSTLTVSNMSPEDSSIYLCSVASGAPSAGYTFGSGTRLTVV.

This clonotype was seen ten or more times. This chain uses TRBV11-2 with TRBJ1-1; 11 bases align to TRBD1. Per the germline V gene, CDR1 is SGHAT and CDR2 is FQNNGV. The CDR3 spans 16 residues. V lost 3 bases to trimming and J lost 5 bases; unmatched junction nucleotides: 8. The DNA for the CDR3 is TGTGCCAGCAGCTTTATAAGCCGGGACAGGGGGACTGAAGCTTTCTTT. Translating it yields CASSFISRDRGTEAFF.

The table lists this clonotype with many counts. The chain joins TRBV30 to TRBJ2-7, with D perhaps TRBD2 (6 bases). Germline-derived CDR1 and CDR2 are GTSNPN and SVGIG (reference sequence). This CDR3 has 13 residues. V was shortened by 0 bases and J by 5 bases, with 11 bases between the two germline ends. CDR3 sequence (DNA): TGTGCCTGGAGTGTATCGGGGAGGAACGAGCAGTACTTC. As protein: CAWSVSGRNEQYF.

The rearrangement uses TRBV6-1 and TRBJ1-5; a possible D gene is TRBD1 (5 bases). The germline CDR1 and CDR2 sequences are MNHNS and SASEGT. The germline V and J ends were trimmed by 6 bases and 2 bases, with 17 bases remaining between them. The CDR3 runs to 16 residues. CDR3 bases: TGTGCCAGCAGGGCGGGGCAGGGCCTCCGCAATCAGCCCCAGCATTTT. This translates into CASRAGQGLRNQPQHF.

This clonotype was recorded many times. CDR3 amino acids: CASITPDRGHKQPQHF. CDR3 in DNA: TGCGCCAGCATCACCCCTGACAGGGGTCATAAACAGCCCCAGCATTTT. The chain is built from TRBV10-2 and TRBJ1-5; the match to TRBD1 covers 8 bases. After removal of 7 bases from V and 7 bases from J, the junction contained 15 bases not matched to a gene. Germline V lookup: CDR1 WSHSY, CDR2 SAAADI. CDR3 length equals 16 residues.

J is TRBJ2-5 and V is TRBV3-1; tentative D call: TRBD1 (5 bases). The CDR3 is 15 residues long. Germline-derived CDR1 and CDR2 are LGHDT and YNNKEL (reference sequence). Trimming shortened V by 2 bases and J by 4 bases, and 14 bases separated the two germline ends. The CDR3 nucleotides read TGTGCCAGCAGCCAAACAACAGTTAGGGGAGAGACCCAGTACTTC. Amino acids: CASSQTTVRGETQYF.

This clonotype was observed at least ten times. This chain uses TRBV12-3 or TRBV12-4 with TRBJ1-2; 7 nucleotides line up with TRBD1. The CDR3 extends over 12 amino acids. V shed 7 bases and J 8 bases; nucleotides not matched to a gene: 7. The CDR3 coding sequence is TGTGCCAGCACTACAGGGGTGGGCGGCTACACCTTC. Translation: CASTTGVGGYTF.

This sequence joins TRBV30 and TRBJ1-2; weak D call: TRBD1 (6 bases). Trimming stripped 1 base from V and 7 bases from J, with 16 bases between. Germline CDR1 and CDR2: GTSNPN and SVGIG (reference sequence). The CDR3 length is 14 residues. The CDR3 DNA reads TGTGCCTGGAGTGGTACGGGGGGCTGGGGTGGCTACACCTTC. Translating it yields CAWSGTGGWGGYTF.

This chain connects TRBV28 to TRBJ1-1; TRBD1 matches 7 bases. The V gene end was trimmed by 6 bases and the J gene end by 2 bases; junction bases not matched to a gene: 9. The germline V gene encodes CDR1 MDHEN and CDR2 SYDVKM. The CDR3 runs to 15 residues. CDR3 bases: TGTGCCAGCAGCCCTTGGGGACAGCCTAACACTGAAGCTTTCTTT. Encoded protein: CASSPWGQPNTEAFF.

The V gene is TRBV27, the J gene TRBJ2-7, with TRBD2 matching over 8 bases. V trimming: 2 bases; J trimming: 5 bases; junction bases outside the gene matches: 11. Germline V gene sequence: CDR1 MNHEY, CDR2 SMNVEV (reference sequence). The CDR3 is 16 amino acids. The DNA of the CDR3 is TGTGCCAGCAGTTTAAGAACTAGCGGAGTAGGCAACGAGCAGTACTTC. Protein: CASSLRTSGVGNEQYF.

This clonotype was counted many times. CDR3 residues: CASTTSGDNTGELFF. The CDR3 region has the DNA TGCGCCAGCACGACTAGCGGGGATAACACCGGGGAGCTGTTTTTT. The J gene is TRBJ2-2, the V gene TRBV5-1; 11 bases are shared with TRBD2. This CDR3 contains 15 residues. V shed 6 bases and J 2 bases; nucleotides not matched to a gene: 3. Per the germline V gene, CDR1 is SGHRS and CDR2 is YFSETQ.

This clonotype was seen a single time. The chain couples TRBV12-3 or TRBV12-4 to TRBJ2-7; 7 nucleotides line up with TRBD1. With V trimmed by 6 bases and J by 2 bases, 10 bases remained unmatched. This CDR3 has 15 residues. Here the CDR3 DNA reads TGTGCCAGCAGCCAACCCGGACAGGTCCCCTACGAGCAGTACTTC. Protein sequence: CASSQPGQVPYEQYF.

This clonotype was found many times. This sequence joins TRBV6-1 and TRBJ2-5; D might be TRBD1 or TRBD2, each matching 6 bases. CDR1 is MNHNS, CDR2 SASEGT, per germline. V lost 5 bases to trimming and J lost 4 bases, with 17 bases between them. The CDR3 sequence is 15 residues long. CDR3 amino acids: CASSTLGGVGETQYF. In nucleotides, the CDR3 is TGTGCCAGCAGTACCTTGGGGGGCGTAGGAGAGACCCAGTACTTC.

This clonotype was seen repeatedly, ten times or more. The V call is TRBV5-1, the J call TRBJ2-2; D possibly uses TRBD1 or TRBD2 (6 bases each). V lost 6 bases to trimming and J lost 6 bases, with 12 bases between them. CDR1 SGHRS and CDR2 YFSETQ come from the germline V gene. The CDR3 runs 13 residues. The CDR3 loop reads CASTVGGPGELFF. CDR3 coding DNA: TGCGCCAGCACGGTCGGGGGCCCCGGGGAGCTGTTTTTT.

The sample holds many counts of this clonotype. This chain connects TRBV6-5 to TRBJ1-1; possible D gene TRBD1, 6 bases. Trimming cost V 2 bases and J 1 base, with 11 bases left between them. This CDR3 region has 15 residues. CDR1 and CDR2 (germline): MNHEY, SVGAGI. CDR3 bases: TGTGCCAGCAGTTACGGGGGCAGAGAGAACACTGAAGCTTTCTTT. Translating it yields CASSYGGRENTEAFF.

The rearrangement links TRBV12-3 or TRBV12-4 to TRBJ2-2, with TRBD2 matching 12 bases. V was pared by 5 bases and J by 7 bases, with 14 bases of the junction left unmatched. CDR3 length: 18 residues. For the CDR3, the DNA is TGTGCCAGCAGTCGCTGGCCTAGCGGGGGGGATCTCAACGGGGAGCTGTTTTTT. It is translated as CASSRWPSGGDLNGELFF.